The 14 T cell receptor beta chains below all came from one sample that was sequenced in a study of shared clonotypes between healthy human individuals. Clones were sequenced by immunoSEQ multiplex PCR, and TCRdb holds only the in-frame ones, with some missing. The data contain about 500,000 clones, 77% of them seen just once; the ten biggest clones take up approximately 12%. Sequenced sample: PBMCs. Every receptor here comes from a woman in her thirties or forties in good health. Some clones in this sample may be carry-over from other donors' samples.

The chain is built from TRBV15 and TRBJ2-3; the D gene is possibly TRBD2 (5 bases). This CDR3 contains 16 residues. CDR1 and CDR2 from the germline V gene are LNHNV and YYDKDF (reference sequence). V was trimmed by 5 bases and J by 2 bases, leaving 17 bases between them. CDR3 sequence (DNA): TGTGCCACCAGCGACACCCTAGCAGAAATCACAGATACGCAGTATTTT. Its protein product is CATSDTLAEITDTQYF. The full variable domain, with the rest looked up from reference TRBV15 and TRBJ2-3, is DAMVIQNPRYQVTQFGKPVTLSCSQTLNHNVMYWYQQKSSQAPKLLFHYYDKDFNNEADTPDNFQSRRPNTSFCFLDIRSPGLGDTAMYLCATSDTLAEITDTQYFGPGTRLTVL.

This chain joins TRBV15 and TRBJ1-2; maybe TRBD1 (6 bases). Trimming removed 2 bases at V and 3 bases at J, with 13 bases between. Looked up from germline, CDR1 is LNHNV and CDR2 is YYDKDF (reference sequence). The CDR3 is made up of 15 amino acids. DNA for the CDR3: TGTGCCACCAGCAGATGGGCGGGGGGCGACTATGGCTACACCTTC. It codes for CATSRWAGGDYGYTF.

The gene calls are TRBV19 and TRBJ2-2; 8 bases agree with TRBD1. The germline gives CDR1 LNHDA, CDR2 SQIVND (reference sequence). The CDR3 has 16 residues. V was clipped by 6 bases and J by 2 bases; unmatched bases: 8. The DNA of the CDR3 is TGTGCCAGTAGGAGCGACAGGGGTTCAAACACCGGGGAGCTGTTTTTT. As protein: CASRSDRGSNTGELFF.

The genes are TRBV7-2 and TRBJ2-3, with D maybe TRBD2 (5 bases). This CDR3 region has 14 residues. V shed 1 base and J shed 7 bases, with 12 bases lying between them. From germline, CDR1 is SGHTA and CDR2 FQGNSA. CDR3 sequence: CASSLVGDQNTQYF. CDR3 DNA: TGTGCCAGCAGCTTAGTGGGAGACCAGAATACGCAGTATTTT.

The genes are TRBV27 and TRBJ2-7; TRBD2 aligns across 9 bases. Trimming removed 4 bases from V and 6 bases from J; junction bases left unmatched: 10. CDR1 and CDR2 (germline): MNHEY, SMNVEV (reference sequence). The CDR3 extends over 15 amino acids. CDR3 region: CASSSLAGNRGEQYF. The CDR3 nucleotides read TGTGCCAGCAGTTCCCTAGCGGGGAACCGGGGCGAGCAGTACTTC.

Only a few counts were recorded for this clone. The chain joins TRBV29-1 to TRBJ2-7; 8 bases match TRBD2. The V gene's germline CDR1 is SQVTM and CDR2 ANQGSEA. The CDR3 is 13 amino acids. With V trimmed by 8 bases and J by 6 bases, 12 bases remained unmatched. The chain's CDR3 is CSSREVLGGEQYF. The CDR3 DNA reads TGCAGCTCGCGGGAGGTCCTCGGGGGCGAGCAGTACTTC.

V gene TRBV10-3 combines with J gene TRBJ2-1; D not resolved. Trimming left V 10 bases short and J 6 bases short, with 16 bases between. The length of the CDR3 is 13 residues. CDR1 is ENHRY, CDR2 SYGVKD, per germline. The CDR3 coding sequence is TGTGCCACCCAGGTAAACTCCCCCAATGAGCAGTTCTTC. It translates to CATQVNSPNEQFF.

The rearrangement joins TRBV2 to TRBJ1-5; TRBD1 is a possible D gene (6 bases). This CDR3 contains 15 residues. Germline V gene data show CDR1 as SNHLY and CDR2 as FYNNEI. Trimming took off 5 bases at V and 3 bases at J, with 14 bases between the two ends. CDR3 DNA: TGTGCCAGCAGTCTTGGGGACACCTACAATCAGCCCCAGCATTTT. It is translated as CASSLGDTYNQPQHF.

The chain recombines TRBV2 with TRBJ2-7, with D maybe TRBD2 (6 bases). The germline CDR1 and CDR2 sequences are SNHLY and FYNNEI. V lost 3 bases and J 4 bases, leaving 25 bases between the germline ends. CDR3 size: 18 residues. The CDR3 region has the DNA TGTGCCAGCAGTGATCCTAGCGCCTACGTTGGCCCCCTTTACGAGCAGTACTTC. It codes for CASSDPSAYVGPLYEQYF.

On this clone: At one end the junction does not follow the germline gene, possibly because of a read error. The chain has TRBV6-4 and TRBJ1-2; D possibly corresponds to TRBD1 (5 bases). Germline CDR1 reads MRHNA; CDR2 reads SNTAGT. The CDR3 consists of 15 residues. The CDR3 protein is CAGSDGRGLIPGYTF. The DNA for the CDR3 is TGTGCCGGCAGTGACGGTAGGGGCCTTATCCCTGGCTACACCTTC.

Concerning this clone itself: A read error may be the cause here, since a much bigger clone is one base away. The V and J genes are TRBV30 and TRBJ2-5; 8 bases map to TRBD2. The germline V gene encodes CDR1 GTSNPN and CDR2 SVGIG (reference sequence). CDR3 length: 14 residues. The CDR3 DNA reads TGTGCCTGGACTCGACTAGCGAACAAAGAGGCCCAGTACTTC. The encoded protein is CAWTRLANKEAQYF. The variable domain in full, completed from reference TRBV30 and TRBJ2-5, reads SQTIHQWPATLVQPVGSPLSLECTVEGTSNPNLYWYRQAAGRGLQLLFYSVGIGQISSEVPQNLSASRPQDRQFILSSKKLLLSDSGFYLCAWTRLANKEAQYFGPGTRLLVL.

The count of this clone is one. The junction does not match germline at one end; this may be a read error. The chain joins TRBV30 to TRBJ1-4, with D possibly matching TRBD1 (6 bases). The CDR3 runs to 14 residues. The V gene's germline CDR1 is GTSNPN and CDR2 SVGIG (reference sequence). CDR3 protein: CALKSGTQNEKLSF. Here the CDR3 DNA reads TGTGCCTTGAAATCCGGGACACAGAATGAAAAACTGTCTTTT.

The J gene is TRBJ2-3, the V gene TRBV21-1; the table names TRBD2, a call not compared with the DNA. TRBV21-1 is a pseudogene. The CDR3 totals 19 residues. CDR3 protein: CASSKGTSGSLQFADTQYF. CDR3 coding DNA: TGTGCCAGCAGCAAAGGAACTAGCGGGAGTCTCCAGTTTGCAGATACGCAGTATTTT.

CDR3 DNA sequence: TGTGCCAGCAGCGACGGGATTTCTGGAAACACCATATATTTT. Protein sequence: CASSDGISGNTIYF. The J gene is TRBJ1-3, the V gene TRBV6-1; unclear D gene. Germline V gene lookup returns CDR1 MNHNS and CDR2 SASEGT. Trimming removed 6 bases from V and 1 base from J, with 10 bases in between. The CDR3 covers 14 residues.